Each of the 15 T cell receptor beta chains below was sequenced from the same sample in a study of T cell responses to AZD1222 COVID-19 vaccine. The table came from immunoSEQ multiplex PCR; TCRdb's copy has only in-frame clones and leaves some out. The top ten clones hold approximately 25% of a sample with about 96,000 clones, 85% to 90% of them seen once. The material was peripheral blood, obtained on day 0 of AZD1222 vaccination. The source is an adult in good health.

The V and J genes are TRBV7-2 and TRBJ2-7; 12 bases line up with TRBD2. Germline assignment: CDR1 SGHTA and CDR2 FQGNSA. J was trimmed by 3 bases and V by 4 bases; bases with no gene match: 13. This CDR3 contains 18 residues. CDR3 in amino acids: CASSSSGLAGSLYYEQYF. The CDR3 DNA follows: TGTGCCAGCAGCTCCTCGGGACTAGCGGGCTCCCTGTACTACGAGCAGTACTTC.

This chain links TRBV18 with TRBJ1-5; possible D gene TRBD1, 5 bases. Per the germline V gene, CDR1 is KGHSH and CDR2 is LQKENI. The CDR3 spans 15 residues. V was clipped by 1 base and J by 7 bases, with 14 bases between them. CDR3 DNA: TGTGCCAGCTCACCACGGGAAGGGGAGGGACAGCCCCAGCATTTT. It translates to CASSPREGEGQPQHF.

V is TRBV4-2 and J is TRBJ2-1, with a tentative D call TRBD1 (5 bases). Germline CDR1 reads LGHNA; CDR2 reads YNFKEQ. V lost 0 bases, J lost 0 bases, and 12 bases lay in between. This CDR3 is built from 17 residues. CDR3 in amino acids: CASSQETDKSSYNEQFF. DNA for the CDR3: TGTGCCAGCAGCCAAGAGACAGACAAGAGCTCCTACAATGAGCAGTTCTTC.

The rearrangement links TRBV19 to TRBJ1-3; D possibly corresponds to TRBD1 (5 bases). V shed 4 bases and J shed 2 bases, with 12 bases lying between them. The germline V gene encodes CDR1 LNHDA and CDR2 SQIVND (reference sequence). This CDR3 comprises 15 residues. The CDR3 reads CASSTTGLTGNTIYF. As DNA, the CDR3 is TGTGCCAGTAGTACCACAGGTCTTACTGGAAACACCATATATTTT.

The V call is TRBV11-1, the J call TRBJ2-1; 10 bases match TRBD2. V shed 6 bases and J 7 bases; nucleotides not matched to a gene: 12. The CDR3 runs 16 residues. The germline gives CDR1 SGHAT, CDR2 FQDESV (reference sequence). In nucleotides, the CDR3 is TGTGCCAGCAGTCCTGGGGCTAGCGGGAGTCTGAATGAGCAGTTCTTC. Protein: CASSPGASGSLNEQFF.

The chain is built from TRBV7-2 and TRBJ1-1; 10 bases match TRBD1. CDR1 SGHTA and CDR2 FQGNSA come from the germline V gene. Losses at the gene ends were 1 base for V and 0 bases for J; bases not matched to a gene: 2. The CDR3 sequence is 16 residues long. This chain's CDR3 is CASSLGGQGMNTEAFF. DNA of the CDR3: TGTGCCAGCAGCTTAGGGGGACAGGGGATGAACACTGAAGCTTTCTTT. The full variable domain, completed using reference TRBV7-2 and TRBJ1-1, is GAGVSQSPSNKVTEKGKDVELRCDPISGHTALYWYRQSLGQGLEFLIYFQGNSAPDKSGLPSDRFSAERTGGSVSTLTIQRTQQEDSAVYLCASSLGGQGMNTEAFFGQGTRLTVV.

CDR3 loop: CASRTGVNEQYF. CDR3 nucleotides: TGTGCCAGCAGGACAGGGGTGAACGAGCAGTACTTC. The chain links TRBV12-3 or TRBV12-4 to TRBJ2-7; TRBD1 matches at 8 bases. Trimming cost V 6 bases and J 5 bases; bases outside gene matches: 3. This CDR3 is built from 12 residues.

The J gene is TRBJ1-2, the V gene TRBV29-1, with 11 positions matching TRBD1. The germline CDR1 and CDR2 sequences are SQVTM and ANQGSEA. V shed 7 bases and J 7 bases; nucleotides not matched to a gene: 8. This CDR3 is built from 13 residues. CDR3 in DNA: TGCAGCGGAGGAGCCGGGACAGGGGGTGGCTACACCTTC. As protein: CSGGAGTGGGYTF.

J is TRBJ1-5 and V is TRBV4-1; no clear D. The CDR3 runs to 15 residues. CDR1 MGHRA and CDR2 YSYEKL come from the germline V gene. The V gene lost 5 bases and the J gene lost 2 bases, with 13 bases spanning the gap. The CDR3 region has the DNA TGCGCCAGCAGCTTCCTTCACCGGGGCAATCAGCCCCAGCATTTT. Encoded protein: CASSFLHRGNQPQHF.

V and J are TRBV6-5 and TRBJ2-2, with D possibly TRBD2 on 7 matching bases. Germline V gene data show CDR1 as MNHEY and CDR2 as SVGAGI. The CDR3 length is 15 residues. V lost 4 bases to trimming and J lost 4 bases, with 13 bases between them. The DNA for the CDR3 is TGTGCCAGCAGTTCCCCCGGGGGGCGCACCGGGGAGCTGTTTTTT. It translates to CASSSPGGRTGELFF.

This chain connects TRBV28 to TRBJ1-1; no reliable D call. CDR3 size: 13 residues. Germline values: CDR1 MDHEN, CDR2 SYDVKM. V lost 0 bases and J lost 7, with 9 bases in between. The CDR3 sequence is CASSLWGDREAFF. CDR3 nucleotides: TGTGCCAGCAGTTTATGGGGTGACCGTGAAGCTTTCTTT.

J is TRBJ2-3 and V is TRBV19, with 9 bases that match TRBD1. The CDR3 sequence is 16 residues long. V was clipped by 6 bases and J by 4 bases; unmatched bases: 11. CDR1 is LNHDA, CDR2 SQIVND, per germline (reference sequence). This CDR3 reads CASSPTGGRAADTQYF. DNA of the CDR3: TGTGCCAGTAGCCCGACAGGGGGGAGGGCTGCAGATACGCAGTATTTT.

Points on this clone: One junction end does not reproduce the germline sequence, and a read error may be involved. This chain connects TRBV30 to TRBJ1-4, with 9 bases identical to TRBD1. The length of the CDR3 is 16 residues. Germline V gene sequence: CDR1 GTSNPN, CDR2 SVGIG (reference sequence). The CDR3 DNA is TGTGCCCGGAGGAGGGACAGGGCGGGAACTAATGAAAAACTGTTTTTT. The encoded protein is CARRRDRAGTNEKLFF.

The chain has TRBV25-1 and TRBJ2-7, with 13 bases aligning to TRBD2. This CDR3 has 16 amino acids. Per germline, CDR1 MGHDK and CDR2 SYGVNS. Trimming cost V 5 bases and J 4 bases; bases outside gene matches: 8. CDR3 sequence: CASSPPGTSGKYEQYF. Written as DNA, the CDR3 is TGTGCCAGCAGTCCCCCCGGGACTAGCGGGAAATACGAGCAGTACTTC.

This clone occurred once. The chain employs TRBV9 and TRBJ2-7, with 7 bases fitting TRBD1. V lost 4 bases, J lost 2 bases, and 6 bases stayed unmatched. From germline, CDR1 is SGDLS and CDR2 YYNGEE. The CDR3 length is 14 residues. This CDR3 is CASSTDRVPYEQYF. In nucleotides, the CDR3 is TGTGCCAGCAGCACAGACAGGGTCCCCTACGAGCAGTACTTC.